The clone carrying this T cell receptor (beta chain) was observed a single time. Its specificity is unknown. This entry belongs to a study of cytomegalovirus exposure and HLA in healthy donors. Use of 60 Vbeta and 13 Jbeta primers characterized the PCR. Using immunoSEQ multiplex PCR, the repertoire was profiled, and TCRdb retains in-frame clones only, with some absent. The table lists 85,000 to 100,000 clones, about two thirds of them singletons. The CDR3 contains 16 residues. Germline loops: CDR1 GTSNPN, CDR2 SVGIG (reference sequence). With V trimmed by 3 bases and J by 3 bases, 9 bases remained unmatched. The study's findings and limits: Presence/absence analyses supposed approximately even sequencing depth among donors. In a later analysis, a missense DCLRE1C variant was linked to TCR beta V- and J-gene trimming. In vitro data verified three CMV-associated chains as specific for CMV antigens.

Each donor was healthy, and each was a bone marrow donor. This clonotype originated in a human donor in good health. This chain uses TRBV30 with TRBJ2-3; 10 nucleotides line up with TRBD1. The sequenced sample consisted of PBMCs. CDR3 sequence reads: CAWRGTGVYRTDTQYF. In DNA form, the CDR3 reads TGTGCCTGGAGAGGGACAGGGGTCTACCGGACAGATACGCAGTATTTT.